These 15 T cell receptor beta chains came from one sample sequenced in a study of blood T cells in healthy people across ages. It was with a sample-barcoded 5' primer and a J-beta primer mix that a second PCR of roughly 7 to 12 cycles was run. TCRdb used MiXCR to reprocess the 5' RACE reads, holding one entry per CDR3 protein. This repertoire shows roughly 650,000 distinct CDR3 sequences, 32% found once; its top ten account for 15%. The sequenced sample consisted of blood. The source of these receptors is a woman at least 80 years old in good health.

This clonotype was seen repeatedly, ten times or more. The CDR3 DNA sequence: TGTGCCAGCAGCACCGGGACTTCCTATGGCTACACCTTC. Amino acids: CASSTGTSYGYTF. V and J are TRBV6-2 or TRBV6-3 and TRBJ1-2; tentative D call: TRBD1 (5 bases). The CDR3 totals 13 residues. V was trimmed by 6 bases and J by 4 bases, leaving 12 bases between them. Germline V lookup: CDR1 MNHEY, CDR2 SVGEGT.

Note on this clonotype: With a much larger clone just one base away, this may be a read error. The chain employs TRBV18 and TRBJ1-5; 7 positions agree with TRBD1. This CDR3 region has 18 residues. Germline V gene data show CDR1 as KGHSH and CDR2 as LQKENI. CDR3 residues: CASSPRSRQGRVNQPQRF. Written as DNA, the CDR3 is TGTGCCAGCTCACCACGGTCGAGACAGGGACGAGTCAATCAGCCCCAGCGTTTT.

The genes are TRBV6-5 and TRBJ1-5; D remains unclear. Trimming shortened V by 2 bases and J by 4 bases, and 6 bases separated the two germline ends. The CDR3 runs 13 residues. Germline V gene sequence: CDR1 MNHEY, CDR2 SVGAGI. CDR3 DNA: TGTGCCAGCAGTTACCCCGGGAATCAGCCCCAGCATTTT. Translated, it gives CASSYPGNQPQHF.

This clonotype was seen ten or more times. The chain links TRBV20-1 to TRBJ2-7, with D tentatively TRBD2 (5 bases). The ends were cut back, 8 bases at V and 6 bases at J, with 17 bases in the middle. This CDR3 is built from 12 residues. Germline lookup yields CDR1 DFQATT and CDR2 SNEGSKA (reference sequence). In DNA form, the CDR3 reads TGCAGTATTGACTCGGTTGAGGGCGAGCAGTACTTC. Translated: CSIDSVEGEQYF.

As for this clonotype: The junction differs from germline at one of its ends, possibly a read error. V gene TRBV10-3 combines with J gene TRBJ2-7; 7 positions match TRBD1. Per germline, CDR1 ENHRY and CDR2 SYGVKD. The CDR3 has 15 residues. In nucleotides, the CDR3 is TGTGCCCTCAGTGTGTCCGGGACAGTTCCCTACGAGCAGTACTTC. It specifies CALSVSGTVPYEQYF.

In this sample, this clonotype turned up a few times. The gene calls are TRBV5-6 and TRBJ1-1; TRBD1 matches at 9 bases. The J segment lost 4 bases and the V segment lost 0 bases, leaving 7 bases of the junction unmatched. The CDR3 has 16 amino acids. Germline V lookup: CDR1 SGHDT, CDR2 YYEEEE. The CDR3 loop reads CASSLGPGQGTTEAFF. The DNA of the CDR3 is TGTGCCAGCAGCTTGGGGCCGGGACAGGGAACCACTGAAGCTTTCTTT. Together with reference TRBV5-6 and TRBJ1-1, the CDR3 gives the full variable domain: DAGVTQSPTHLIKTRGQQVTLRCSPKSGHDTVSWYQQALGQGPQFIFQYYEEEERQRGNFPDRFSGHQFPNYSSELNVNALLLGDSALYLCASSLGPGQGTTEAFFGQGTRLTVV.

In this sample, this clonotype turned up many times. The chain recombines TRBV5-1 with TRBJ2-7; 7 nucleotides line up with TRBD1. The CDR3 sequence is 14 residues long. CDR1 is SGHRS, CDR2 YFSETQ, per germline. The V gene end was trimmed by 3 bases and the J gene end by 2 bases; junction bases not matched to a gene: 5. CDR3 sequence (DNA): TGCGCCAGCAGCTCCACAGGGGACACCTACGAGCAGTACTTC. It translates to CASSSTGDTYEQYF.

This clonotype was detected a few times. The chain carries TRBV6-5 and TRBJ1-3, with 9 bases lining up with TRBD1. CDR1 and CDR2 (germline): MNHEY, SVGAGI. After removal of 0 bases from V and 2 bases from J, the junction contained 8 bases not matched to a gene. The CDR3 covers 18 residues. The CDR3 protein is CASSYSLPGTGTGNTIYF. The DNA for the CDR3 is TGTGCCAGCAGTTACTCCCTCCCCGGGACAGGGACTGGAAACACCATATATTTT.

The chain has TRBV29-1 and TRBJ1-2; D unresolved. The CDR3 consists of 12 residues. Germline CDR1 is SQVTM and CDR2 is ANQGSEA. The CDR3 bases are TGCGGCGCTGAAGTGCAGAACTATGGCTACACCTTC. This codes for CGAEVQNYGYTF.

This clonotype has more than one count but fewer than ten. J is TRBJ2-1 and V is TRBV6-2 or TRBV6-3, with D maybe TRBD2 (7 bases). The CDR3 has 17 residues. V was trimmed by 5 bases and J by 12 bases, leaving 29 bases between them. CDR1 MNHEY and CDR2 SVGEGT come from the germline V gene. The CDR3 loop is CASSRGATGGSLDVQFF. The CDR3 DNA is TGTGCCAGCAGTAGGGGGGCCACGGGGGGATCACTGGATGTGCAGTTCTTC.

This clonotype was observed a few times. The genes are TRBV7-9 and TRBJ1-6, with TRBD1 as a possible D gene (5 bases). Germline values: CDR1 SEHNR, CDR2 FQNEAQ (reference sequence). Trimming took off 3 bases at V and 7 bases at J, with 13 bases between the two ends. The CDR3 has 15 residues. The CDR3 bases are TGTGCCAGCAGCTTCGAGGTAGGGGTGAATTCACCCCTCCACTTT. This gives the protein CASSFEVGVNSPLHF.

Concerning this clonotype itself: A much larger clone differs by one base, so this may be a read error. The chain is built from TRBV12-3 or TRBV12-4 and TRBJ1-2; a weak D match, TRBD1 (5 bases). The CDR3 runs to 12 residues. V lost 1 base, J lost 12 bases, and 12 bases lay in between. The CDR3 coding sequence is TGTGCCAGCAGTTTAGGTGCGGGACGCCACACCTTC. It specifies CASSLGAGRHTF.

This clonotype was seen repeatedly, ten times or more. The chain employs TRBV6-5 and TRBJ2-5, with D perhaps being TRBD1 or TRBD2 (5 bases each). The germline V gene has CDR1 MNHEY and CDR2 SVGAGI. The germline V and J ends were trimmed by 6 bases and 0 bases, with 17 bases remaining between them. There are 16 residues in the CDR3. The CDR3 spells CASRPGVQGYQETQYF. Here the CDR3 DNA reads TGTGCCAGCAGACCCGGGGTGCAGGGCTACCAAGAGACCCAGTACTTC.

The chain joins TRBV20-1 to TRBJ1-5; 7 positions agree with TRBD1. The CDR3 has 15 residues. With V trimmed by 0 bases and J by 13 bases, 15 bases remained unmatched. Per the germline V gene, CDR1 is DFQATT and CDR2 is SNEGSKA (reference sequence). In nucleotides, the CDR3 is TGCAGTGCTAGAGAACCCGGGACAGACATTATATCGCAGCATTTT. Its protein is CSAREPGTDIISQHF.

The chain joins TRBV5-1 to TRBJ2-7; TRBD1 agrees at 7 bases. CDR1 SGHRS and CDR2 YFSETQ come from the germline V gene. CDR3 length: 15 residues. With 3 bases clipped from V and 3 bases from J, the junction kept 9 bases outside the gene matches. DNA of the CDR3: TGCGCCAGCAGCTGGGGGTGGGACAGAAGCTACGAGCAGTACTTC. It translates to CASSWGWDRSYEQYF.